This TCR beta chain came from a study of blood T cell repertoires in COVID-19. About the study: Some COVID-19 samples were acute and others convalescent; all came from the United States, Italy and Spain. Sample material is recorded as cDNA or gDNA derived from T cells, B-cell-depleted T cells, or PBMCs.

The CDR3 length is 14 residues. Losses at the gene ends were 6 bases for V and 1 base for J; bases not matched to a gene: 3. Germline assignment: CDR1 SNHLY and CDR2 FYNNEI. Source study methods: For nucleated cells, counts were estimated from reference gene primer amplification. Clones were read by immunoSEQ multiplex PCR, and TCRdb kept only the in-frame ones, dropping some. V and J calls and clone size are given by that table; D and trimming were obtained from the DNA. The sample includes about 98,000 clones, about 80% of them seen just once. The chain is built from TRBV2 and TRBJ2-3, with 8 bases aligning to TRBD2. The clonotype was recovered from a human donor in a cohort sampled during active COVID-19. The specimen was peripheral blood. DNA for the CDR3: TGTGCCAGCAGGTCGGGGGGGGGCACAGATACGCAGTATTTT. Protein sequence: CASRSGGGTDTQYF.